Following are 11 T cell receptor beta chains from one sample sequenced in a study of blood T cell repertoires in COVID-19. Libraries were prepared by immunoSEQ multiplex PCR; TCRdb keeps only in-frame clonotypes and omits some of them. The sample has 100,000 to 150,000 clones; roughly 79% are singletons. The sequenced sample consisted of peripheral blood. These receptors all stem from a woman aged 55-70 years with active or convalescent COVID-19.

This sequence joins TRBV27 and TRBJ2-7, with no clear D. The CDR3 is made up of 13 amino acids. The V gene's germline CDR1 is MNHEY and CDR2 SMNVEV (reference sequence). V dropped 2 bases and J dropped 6 bases, with 11 bases sitting between them. The CDR3 region is CASSLAVGFEQYF. CDR3 nucleotide sequence: TGTGCCAGCAGTTTAGCGGTTGGTTTCGAGCAGTACTTC.

The chain couples TRBV19 to TRBJ1-2; perhaps TRBD1 as D (5 bases). The CDR3 length is 13 residues. V shed 7 bases and J shed 4 bases, with 13 bases lying between them. The germline V gene encodes CDR1 LNHDA and CDR2 SQIVND (reference sequence). CDR3 sequence (DNA): TGTGCCAGTAAGGTGCAGGGACTCTATGGCTACACCTTC. Its protein is CASKVQGLYGYTF.

The V call is TRBV6-5, the J call TRBJ2-1, with D perhaps matching TRBD2 (7 bases). V lost 6 bases and J 2 bases, leaving 11 bases between the germline ends. Germline loops: CDR1 MNHEY, CDR2 SVGAGI. The CDR3 is 14 residues long. Here the CDR3 DNA reads TGTGCCAGCAGAGAGGGGGGGGCCTACAATGAGCAGTTCTTC. Its protein is CASREGGAYNEQFF.

V and J are TRBV19 and TRBJ1-2, with 8 bases that match TRBD1. The CDR3 totals 13 residues. Germline V CDR1 and CDR2: LNHDA, SQIVND (reference sequence). V shed 5 bases, J shed 7 bases, and the junction held 6 bases outside the gene matches. This CDR3 is CASSSSDRVGYTF. CDR3 coding DNA: TGTGCCAGTAGTTCATCGGACAGGGTTGGCTACACCTTC. Combining the CDR3 with reference TRBV19 and TRBJ1-2 gives the whole variable domain DGGITQSPKYLFRKEGQNVTLSCEQNLNHDAMYWYRQDPGQGLRLIYYSQIVNDFQKGDIAEGYSVSREKKESFPLTVTSAQKNPTAFYLCASSSSDRVGYTFGSGTRLTVV.

This clone was picked up a small number of times. This chain connects TRBV5-5 to TRBJ2-1; no clear D gene. The CDR3 loop spans 15 amino acids. The V gene's germline CDR1 is SGHKS and CDR2 YYEKEE (reference sequence). V lost 4 bases and J lost 5, with 16 bases in between. This CDR3 is CASSPTPNSDNEQFF. CDR3 DNA: TGTGCCAGCAGCCCAACCCCAAACAGTGACAATGAGCAGTTCTTC. The full variable domain, in which reference TRBV5-5 and TRBJ2-1 provide the parts outside the CDR3, is DAGVTQSPTHLIKTRGQQVTLRCSPISGHKSVSWYQQVLGQGPQFIFQYYEKEERGRGNFPDRFSARQFPNYSSELNVNALLLGDSALYLCASSPTPNSDNEQFFGPGTRLTVL.

The genes are TRBV5-5 and TRBJ2-2, with 9 nucleotides matching TRBD1. The CDR3 spans 16 residues. After removal of 0 bases from V and 8 bases from J, the junction contained 8 bases not matched to a gene. Germline CDR1 and CDR2: SGHKS and YYEKEE (reference sequence). The CDR3 bases are TGTGCCAGCAGCTTGGGCGGGACAGGGCGTTTAGGGGAGCTGTTTTTT. This codes for CASSLGGTGRLGELFF.

The sample holds a few counts of this clone. The V and J genes are TRBV13 and TRBJ2-7; 9 bases are shared with TRBD1. This CDR3 is 13 amino acids long. Germline values: CDR1 PRHDT, CDR2 FYEKMQ (reference sequence). Trimming removed 3 bases from V and 6 bases from J; junction bases left unmatched: 3. CDR3 amino acids: CASSLDRGAEQYF. CDR3 DNA sequence: TGTGCCAGCAGCTTGGACAGGGGAGCCGAGCAGTACTTC.

V is TRBV21-1 and J is TRBJ1-2; TRBD1 was called by the table and not checked on the DNA. TRBV21-1 has pseudogene status. The CDR3 covers 13 residues. DNA of the CDR3: TGTGCCAGCAGCAAAGAAACAGGGACCGGCTACACCTTC. This gives the protein CASSKETGTGYTF.

CDR3 sequence: CASSLVSSYEQYF. CDR3 coding DNA: TGTGCCAGCAGTTTGGTCAGCTCCTACGAGCAGTACTTC. This chain uses TRBV28 with TRBJ2-7; no definite D call. Trimming removed 3 bases at V and 0 bases at J, with 6 bases between. The length of the CDR3 is 13 residues. Germline CDR1 is MDHEN and CDR2 is SYDVKM.

The rearrangement links TRBV11-3 to TRBJ2-1; 10 bases agree with TRBD2. Germline values: CDR1 SGHNT, CDR2 YENEEA. The CDR3 is 14 amino acids. J was trimmed by 8 bases and V by 5 bases; bases with no gene match: 6. CDR3 DNA: TGTGCCAGCAGCGTGGGACTAGCGAGCGATGAGCAGTTCTTC. It translates to CASSVGLASDEQFF.

The CDR3 nucleotides read TGTGCCAGCTCACCACCATCAGGGCTGAACACTGAAGCTTTCTTT. It encodes CASSPPSGLNTEAFF. V is TRBV18 and J is TRBJ1-1; D is perhaps TRBD1 (5 bases). The ends were cut back, 0 bases at V and 0 bases at J, with 8 bases in the middle. This CDR3 contains 15 residues. The germline CDR1 and CDR2 sequences are KGHSH and LQKENI. The entire variable domain, with the rest obtained from reference TRBV18 and TRBJ1-1, is as follows: NAGVMQNPRHLVRRRGQEARLRCSPMKGHSHVYWYRQLPEEGLKFMVYLQKENIIDESGMPKERFSAEFPKEGPSILRIQQVVRGDSAAYFCASSPPSGLNTEAFFGQGTRLTVV.